Only a few counts were recorded for the clone carrying this T cell receptor (beta chain). TCRdb used MiXCR to reprocess the 5' RACE reads, holding one entry per CDR3 protein. The repertoire includes approximately 67,000 distinct CDR3 sequences, roughly 16% of them detected once, and approximately 5% sits in the top ten. This entry comes from a study of HIV-infected patients and healthy controls. This CDR3 spans 13 amino acids. Germline CDR1 SEHNR, CDR2 FQNEAQ (reference sequence). The germline V and J ends were trimmed by 2 bases and 6 bases, with 7 bases remaining between them. Material for sequencing was CD4+ T cells from blood. The chain uses TRBV7-9 and TRBJ1-4; D remains ambiguous. This receptor was taken from a human donor in good health. DNA for the CDR3: TGTGCCAGCAGCTTATTCTCAGATGAAAAACTGTTTTTT. Protein product: CASSLFSDEKLFF.